This TCR beta chain was sequenced in a study of response to subunit inactivated influenza vaccine. Findings and limits, study-wide: The authors put forward the suggestion that each seasonal influenza vaccination may bring in only a limited number of new T cells.

This clonotype was found a few times. The antigen remains undetermined. Trimming took 2 bases from V and 4 from J, leaving 11 bases between them. Germline V gene lookup returns CDR1 KGHSH and CDR2 LQKENI. The CDR3 length is 15 residues. TCRdb reprocessed the RT-PCR reads with MiXCR, giving one entry per CDR3 protein. This table holds around 540,000 distinct CDR3 sequences, about 11% found once. The receptor was derived from a man aged 45-65 years who received an inactivated influenza vaccine. The chain has TRBV18 and TRBJ2-2; possibly TRBD1 or TRBD2 for D (5 bases each). The sample here was PBMCs from blood, taken on the day of vaccination. The CDR3 spells CASSPAGTSTGELFF. The CDR3 bases are TGTGCCAGCTCACCAGCAGGGACGAGCACCGGGGAGCTGTTTTTT.